The T cell receptor (beta chain) described here comes from a study of blood T cells in healthy people across ages. Study-level findings and limits: Measured against age, TCR beta diversity per million T cells decreased in a roughly linear manner.

This clonotype occurred many times. Its antigen is currently unknown. V gave up 5 bases and J gave up 3 bases, with 14 bases separating them. The CDR3 loop spans 14 amino acids. The authors ran a second PCR of roughly 6 to 12 cycles using a sample-barcoded 5' primer and a J-beta primer mix. From the 5' RACE reads, TCRdb called clonotypes with MiXCR, one entry per CDR3 protein. The sample has 1.5 million or so distinct CDR3 sequences, approximately 43% seen once. The rearrangement links TRBV12-3 or TRBV12-4 to TRBJ2-7, with D perhaps TRBD1 or TRBD2 (5 bases each). The sequencing input was blood. The receptor's source is a woman aged 18-29 years in good health. DNA of the CDR3: TGTGCCAGCAGTCCGGGGACGGCGTACTACGAGCAGTACTTC. Protein product: CASSPGTAYYEQYF.